This T cell receptor (beta chain) is drawn from a study of blood T cells in healthy people across ages. Findings and caveats of the study: Age brought a roughly linear fall in TCR beta diversity measured per million T cells.

The use of a sample-barcoded 5' primer and a J-beta primer mix characterized a second PCR of roughly 7 to 12 cycles. The study obtained at least 3 million CDR3-containing paired-end reads from every sample. One entry per CDR3 protein, called by TCRdb with MiXCR from the 5' RACE reads. The repertoire holds approximately 880,000 distinct CDR3 sequences, with 45% to 50% as singletons. Germline CDR1 ENHRY, CDR2 SYGVKD. The ends lost 10 bases at V and 1 base at J; junction bases unmatched: 6. The CDR3 has 13 residues. Notes on this clonotype: Its target is not known.

Those donating, healthy Caucasian individuals from Russia, were aged about 6 to 95. Researchers isolated at least 7 million PBMCs per sample. This clonotype was sampled from a man aged 30-40 years in good health. Input material: blood. This chain connects TRBV10-3 to TRBJ1-2; 7 bases match TRBD1. CDR3 coding DNA: TGTGCCACTTGGGACAGCAATAACTATGGCTACACCTTC. It yields the protein CATWDSNNYGYTF.